This entry lists 8 T cell receptor beta chains sequenced from one sample in a study of cytomegalovirus exposure and HLA in healthy donors (dated by TCRdb to about 2017). The library was produced with the immunoSEQ multiplex PCR assay. A mixture of 60 forward primers for TCR Vbeta segments and 13 reverse primers for TCR Jbeta segments was used in the multiplex PCR. Entries here come from immuneACCESS through TCRdb and include only in-frame sequences with V and J called. Some clones fail to appear in such tables; in the studies checked, an unresolved V gene covers under half of the shortfall, and the cause of the remainder is unknown. The sample table holds 150,000 or so clones, of which roughly 79% were seen once. The ten largest clones take up roughly 1.5% of the sample. The sample comprised PBMCs. Receptors were obtained from a man aged 35-49 years in good health and CMV-seronegative.

The rearrangement uses TRBV25-1 and TRBJ2-5; 7 bases match TRBD2. The germline gives CDR1 MGHDK, CDR2 SYGVNS. V lost 8 bases to trimming and J lost 7 bases; unmatched junction nucleotides: 4. The CDR3 spans 11 residues. The CDR3 DNA reads as TGTGCCAGCGGAGGGGAGGGGACCCAGTACTTC. Amino acid sequence: CASGGEGTQYF. Combining the CDR3 with reference TRBV25-1 and TRBJ2-5 gives the whole variable domain EADIYQTPRYLVIGTGKKITLECSQTMGHDKMYWYQQDPGMELHLIHYSYGVNSTEKGDLSSESTVSRIRTEHFPLTLESARPSHTSQYLCASGGEGTQYFGPGTRLLVL.

This clone was seen just once. The genes are TRBV11-2 and TRBJ1-2, with TRBD1 matching over 11 bases. This CDR3 comprises 15 residues. Germline CDR1 reads SGHAT; CDR2 reads FQNNGV. Trimming at V came to 3 bases and at J to 7 bases, leaving 7 bases not matched to a gene. CDR3 sequence reads: CASSFAPGTGGGYTF. The CDR3 DNA follows: TGTGCCAGCAGCTTCGCCCCCGGGACAGGGGGTGGCTACACCTTC.

This clone was counted between two and nine times. The junction departs from germline at one end; a sequencing error may be responsible. This chain links TRBV7-9 with TRBJ2-3; possible D gene TRBD2, 5 bases. In germline, CDR1 is SEHNR, CDR2 FQNEAQ (reference sequence). CDR3 length: 13 amino acids. For the CDR3, the DNA is TGTTCCAGCAGCGGAGGAGGCACAGATGCGCAGTATTTT. Translation: CSSSGGGTDAQYF.

The chain combines TRBV19 with TRBJ2-7; tentative D call: TRBD1 (5 bases). Trimming took off 7 bases at V and 5 bases at J, with 12 bases between the two ends. The CDR3 loop spans 12 amino acids. Germline assignment: CDR1 LNHDA and CDR2 SQIVND (reference sequence). CDR3 nucleotide sequence: TGTGCCAGTAAGAGGCAGGGCCACGAGCAGTACTTC. Protein: CASKRQGHEQYF.

With respect to this clone: The junction departs from the called germline gene at one end, perhaps through a read error. The chain uses TRBV29-1 and TRBJ2-2; 8 bases agree with TRBD1. CDR3 size: 15 residues. The V gene's germline CDR1 is SQVTM and CDR2 ANQGSEA. CDR3 region: CSVWGQELNTGKLFF. CDR3 nucleotide sequence: TGCAGCGTTTGGGGACAGGAGCTAAACACCGGGAAGCTGTTTTTT.

V is TRBV9 and J is TRBJ1-3; D remains unclear. Deletions cut 0 bases from V and 0 bases from J, with 4 bases between. This CDR3 region has 14 residues. Germline V lookup: CDR1 SGDLS, CDR2 YYNGEE. The CDR3 DNA reads as TGTGCCAGCAGCGTAGGAGTCTCTGGAAACACCATATATTTT. This translates into CASSVGVSGNTIYF.

This chain connects TRBV19 to TRBJ2-2, with TRBD1 as a possible D gene (6 bases). V was shortened by 1 base and J by 4 bases, with 13 bases between the two germline ends. The CDR3 consists of 16 residues. Germline CDR1 LNHDA, CDR2 SQIVND (reference sequence). CDR3 in DNA: TGTGCCAGTAGTATAGGTTGGCAGGGGAGCACCGGGGAGCTGTTTTTT. Protein product: CASSIGWQGSTGELFF.

This clone was picked up a small number of times. The rearrangement uses TRBV6-5 and TRBJ2-1, with 11 bases aligning to TRBD2. CDR3 length: 14 amino acids. V was clipped by 8 bases and J by 4 bases; unmatched bases: 4. Per germline, CDR1 MNHEY and CDR2 SVGAGI. DNA for the CDR3: TGTGCCAGCGGTCGGACTAGCGGGTACAATGAGCAGTTCTTC. It is translated as CASGRTSGYNEQFF.